Below, 28 T cell receptor beta chains from the same sample are listed, as sequenced in a study of T cell responses to AZD1222 COVID-19 vaccine. Assay: immunoSEQ multiplex PCR; the TCRdb copy retains only in-frame clones and omits some. The sample has 130,000 or so clones, over 90% seen once. The sample consisted of peripheral blood, taken on day 0 of AZD1222 vaccination. The receptors were gathered from an adult in good health.

The J gene is TRBJ2-1, the V gene TRBV5-5; D gene unclear. V was trimmed by 2 bases and J by 10 bases, leaving 16 bases between them. The germline gives CDR1 SGHKS, CDR2 YYEKEE (reference sequence). The CDR3 is made up of 14 amino acids. CDR3 region: CASSLPRTETEQFF. In DNA form, the CDR3 reads TGTGCCAGCAGCTTACCCAGGACGGAAACAGAGCAGTTCTTC.

The V call is TRBV6-5, the J call TRBJ1-1; the D is unclear. The CDR3 is 12 amino acids. V was trimmed by 9 bases and J by 1 base, leaving 9 bases between them. In germline, CDR1 is MNHEY, CDR2 SVGAGI. CDR3 DNA: TGTGCCAGACCAACATCGAACACTGAAGCTTTCTTT. It yields the protein CARPTSNTEAFF.

V is TRBV15 and J is TRBJ2-2; no clear D. Trimming removed 3 bases at V and 8 bases at J, with 13 bases between. Germline V gene lookup returns CDR1 LNHNV and CDR2 YYDKDF (reference sequence). CDR3 length equals 14 residues. The CDR3 region is CATSRVTATGELFF. CDR3 in DNA: TGTGCCACCAGCAGGGTGACTGCTACAGGGGAGCTGTTTTTT. The variable domain in full, with the rest retrieved from reference TRBV15 and TRBJ2-2, is DAMVIQNPRYQVTQFGKPVTLSCSQTLNHNVMYWYQQKSSQAPKLLFHYYDKDFNNEADTPDNFQSRRPNTSFCFLDIRSPGLGDTAMYLCATSRVTATGELFFGEGSRLTVL.

The chain joins TRBV18 to TRBJ1-1; D unclear. CDR3 length equals 12 residues. The V and J ends lost 5 bases and 1 base respectively, with 5 bases between them. In germline, CDR1 is KGHSH, CDR2 LQKENI. CDR3 residues: CASSGPNTEAFF. The DNA for the CDR3 is TGTGCCAGCTCAGGCCCGAACACTGAAGCTTTCTTT.

Worth noting for this clone: Sequence at one end of the junction differs from germline and may be a read error. The chain recombines TRBV5-1 with TRBJ2-6; TRBD1 might be the D (5 bases). The CDR3 loop spans 15 amino acids. Germline CDR1 reads SGHRS; CDR2 reads YFSETQ. In DNA form, the CDR3 reads TGCGCCAGCAGCTTTCAGGGAACTGGGGCCAACATCCTGACTTTC. Protein product: CASSFQGTGANILTF.

The genes are TRBV23-1 and TRBJ1-5, with D uncertain. TRBV23-1 counts as an open reading frame of uncertain function. The V gene lost 0 bases and the J gene lost 4 bases, with 19 bases spanning the gap. This CDR3 has 18 residues. CDR3 sequence (DNA): TGCGCCAGCAGTCAATCGTACCACCGTTGTGATGGTAATCAGCCCCAGCATTTT. This gives the protein CASSQSYHRCDGNQPQHF.

The rearrangement joins TRBV5-6 to TRBJ2-7, with D perhaps matching TRBD1 or TRBD2 (5 bases each). V lost 2 bases and J lost 3, with 6 bases in between. The CDR3 has 12 amino acids. Germline V gene data show CDR1 as SGHDT and CDR2 as YYEEEE. CDR3 bases: TGTGCCAGCAGCTTTGGGGGCTACGAGCAGTACTTC. Translated, it gives CASSFGGYEQYF.

This clone was seen more than once but under ten times. The CDR3 bases are TGTGCCAGCAGCCAAGATCTGGCGTCCTCCTACGAGCAGTACTTC. The encoded protein is CASSQDLASSYEQYF. V usage is TRBV4-2 and J usage is TRBJ2-7, with D uncertain. Germline loops: CDR1 LGHNA, CDR2 YNFKEQ. The CDR3 runs to 15 residues. Trimming left V 0 bases short and J 0 bases short, with 9 bases between.

This chain uses TRBV3-1 (or the pseudogene TRBV3-2) with TRBJ2-3; 7 bases are a match to TRBD2. From germline, CDR1 is LGHDT and CDR2 YNNKEL (reference sequence). This CDR3 region has 16 residues. Unmatched junction bases numbered 8, after V lost 0 bases and J lost 5 bases. CDR3 sequence (DNA): TGTGCCAGCAGCCAAGATGGTATGACGGGGGGAGATACGCAGTATTTT. Its translation: CASSQDGMTGGDTQYF.

This rearrangement joins TRBV5-1 to TRBJ2-3; 11 bases are shared with TRBD2. J lost 2 bases, V lost 4 bases, and 6 bases had no gene match. Germline V gene data show CDR1 as SGHRS and CDR2 as YFSETQ. This CDR3 has 16 amino acids. CDR3 sequence: CASSQGTSGPTDTQYF. In DNA form, the CDR3 reads TGCGCCAGCAGCCAAGGGACTAGCGGCCCCACAGATACGCAGTATTTT.

This chain connects TRBV7-9 to TRBJ2-7; 9 positions agree with TRBD1. V lost 2 bases to trimming and J lost 2 bases; unmatched junction nucleotides: 7. This CDR3 has 16 amino acids. Germline V lookup: CDR1 SEHNR, CDR2 FQNEAQ (reference sequence). The CDR3 sequence: CASSLNIRQGAYEQYF. CDR3 sequence (DNA): TGTGCCAGCAGCTTAAATATTCGACAGGGGGCCTACGAGCAGTACTTC.

The CDR3 protein is CASCLGGGQPQHF. Here the CDR3 DNA reads TGCGCCAGCTGTTTGGGGGGGGGTCAGCCCCAGCATTTT. The chain carries TRBV5-1 and TRBJ1-5, with a tentative D call TRBD1 (5 bases). Germline V gene lookup returns CDR1 SGHRS and CDR2 YFSETQ. CDR3 length: 13 amino acids. V lost 7 bases and J lost 6, with 14 bases in between.

The CDR3: CAWSVLAPRSGANVLTF. The DNA of the CDR3 is TGTGCCTGGAGTGTACTTGCCCCCCGCTCTGGGGCCAACGTCCTGACTTTC. V usage is TRBV30 and J usage is TRBJ2-6; D is ambiguous. Germline CDR1 is GTSNPN and CDR2 is SVGIG (reference sequence). The CDR3 has 17 amino acids. V lost 0 bases and J lost 0, with 12 bases in between.

The rearrangement joins TRBV5-1 to TRBJ2-4; D tentatively reads TRBD1 or TRBD2 (6 bases each). The V end was cut by 1 base, the J end by 2 bases, with 16 bases between. CDR1 is SGHRS, CDR2 YFSETQ, per germline. The CDR3 has 17 residues. CDR3 amino acids: CASSLSSRGGPKNIQYF. The DNA of the CDR3 is TGCGCCAGCAGCTTGTCCTCCAGGGGAGGTCCCAAAAACATTCAGTACTTC.

The gene calls are TRBV5-4 and TRBJ2-3, with no clear D. The CDR3 has 14 residues. V was pared by 2 bases and J by 2 bases, with 9 bases between. CDR1 is SGHNT, CDR2 YYREEE, per germline (reference sequence). The CDR3 DNA reads TGTGCCAGCAGCTTTGGTCTGTACACAGATACGCAGTATTTT. This codes for CASSFGLYTDTQYF.

The V gene is TRBV12-3 or TRBV12-4, the J gene TRBJ1-2; D is perhaps TRBD1 (5 bases). CDR3 size: 12 residues. The V and J ends lost 3 bases and 8 bases respectively, with 10 bases between them. CDR3 bases: TGTGCCAGCAGTTTGGGGGGAGAGGGCTACACCTTC. Amino acid sequence: CASSLGGEGYTF.

The rearrangement uses TRBV15 and TRBJ2-3; no clear D gene. The germline V gene has CDR1 LNHNV and CDR2 YYDKDF (reference sequence). The CDR3 loop spans 14 amino acids. Between the trimmed V and J ends, which lost 3 bases and 0 bases, there was a span of 7 bases. CDR3 sequence: CATSSRYSTDTQYF. The CDR3, as DNA: TGTGCCACCAGCAGTCGGTATAGCACAGATACGCAGTATTTT.

This clone has only one observation. V is TRBV27 and J is TRBJ1-6; D gene unclear. V lost 3 bases and J lost 12, with 12 bases in between. Germline V gene data show CDR1 as MNHEY and CDR2 as SMNVEV (reference sequence). This CDR3 is built from 13 residues. The DNA for the CDR3 is TGTGCCAGCAGTTTGGCTCCGTCTGGACCCCTCCACTTT. The encoded protein is CASSLAPSGPLHF.

V is TRBV5-1 and J is TRBJ2-7; 9 nucleotides match TRBD1. V lost 0 bases to trimming and J lost 5 bases; unmatched junction nucleotides: 6. This CDR3 has 15 amino acids. Germline CDR1 is SGHRS and CDR2 is YFSETQ. The CDR3 loop reads CASSLGGQGVNEQYF. Written as DNA, the CDR3 is TGCGCCAGCAGCTTGGGGGGACAGGGAGTCAACGAGCAGTACTTC.

The chain couples TRBV7-9 to TRBJ2-1; perhaps TRBD2 as D (5 bases). Trimming shortened V by 6 bases and J by 7 bases, and 19 bases separated the two germline ends. This CDR3 spans 15 amino acids. Germline V lookup: CDR1 SEHNR, CDR2 FQNEAQ (reference sequence). CDR3 sequence reads: CASSFLLGWRNEQFF. The DNA for the CDR3 is TGTGCCAGCAGTTTCCTTCTTGGCTGGAGGAATGAGCAGTTCTTC. Together with reference TRBV7-9 and TRBJ2-1, the CDR3 gives the full variable domain: DTGVSQNPRHKITKRGQNVTFRCDPISEHNRLYWYRQTLGQGPEFLTYFQNEAQLEKSRLLSDRFSAERPKGSFSTLEIQRTEQGDSAMYLCASSFLLGWRNEQFFGPGTRLTVL.

The chain combines TRBV5-8 with TRBJ2-1, with D perhaps assigned TRBD1 or TRBD2 (5 bases each). V was shortened by 0 bases and J by 8 bases, with 15 bases between the two germline ends. Germline V gives CDR1 SGHTS, CDR2 YDEGEE. The CDR3 is 15 residues long. CDR3 residues: CASSLEGTKVYEQFF. CDR3 sequence (DNA): TGTGCCAGCAGCTTGGAAGGGACCAAGGTCTATGAGCAGTTCTTC.

The V and J genes are TRBV5-6 and TRBJ2-3, with a possible D match to TRBD2 (6 bases). The CDR3 spans 13 residues. Trimming left V 4 bases short and J 4 bases short, with 10 bases between. CDR1 SGHDT and CDR2 YYEEEE come from the germline V gene. The chain's CDR3 is CASSTSGADTQYF. CDR3 DNA: TGTGCCAGCAGCACCTCGGGGGCAGATACGCAGTATTTT.

V is TRBV10-1 and J is TRBJ2-7; D may be TRBD2 (5 bases). From germline, CDR1 is WNHNN and CDR2 SYGVQD (reference sequence). The CDR3 runs to 15 residues. V dropped 2 bases and J dropped 4 bases, with 15 bases sitting between them. CDR3 sequence: CASSEGQAVRYEQYF. Written as DNA, the CDR3 is TGCGCCAGCAGTGAGGGTCAAGCGGTGAGATACGAGCAGTACTTC.

This clone has just a few counts. This chain's CDR3 is CASSELAGLSYEQYF. The CDR3 DNA is TGTGCCAGCAGCGAACTAGCGGGACTCTCCTACGAGCAGTACTTC. V and J are TRBV7-9 and TRBJ2-7, with 10 bases fitting TRBD2. This CDR3 has 15 amino acids. CDR1 and CDR2 (germline): SEHNR, FQNEAQ (reference sequence). With V trimmed by 5 bases and J by 0 bases, 4 bases remained unmatched.

CDR3 DNA: TGTGCCAGCAGCCTCGAGGGGGGCACGAGGCCGTATGGCTACACCTTC. Translated, it gives CASSLEGGTRPYGYTF. The chain carries TRBV5-5 and TRBJ1-2; tentatively, D is TRBD1 (6 bases). The CDR3 totals 16 residues. Trimming stripped 4 bases from V and 5 bases from J, with 21 bases between. Germline V gene lookup returns CDR1 SGHKS and CDR2 YYEKEE (reference sequence).

The sample holds a few counts of this clone. The chain couples TRBV15 to TRBJ2-1, with 9 bases aligning to TRBD2. Germline V lookup: CDR1 LNHNV, CDR2 YYDKDF (reference sequence). The CDR3 has 17 residues. The ends lost 1 base at V and 6 bases at J; junction bases unmatched: 10. The CDR3 region is CATSRAVPSGNPNEQFF. The CDR3 DNA reads as TGTGCCACCAGCAGAGCGGTTCCTAGCGGGAACCCCAATGAGCAGTTCTTC.

This sequence joins TRBV9 and TRBJ2-7; D assignment may be TRBD1 or TRBD2 (5 bases each). Trimming took 4 bases from V and 7 from J, leaving 15 bases between them. The CDR3 is 13 amino acids. Germline lookup yields CDR1 SGDLS and CDR2 YYNGEE. CDR3 DNA: TGTGCCAGCAGCTCGAGGGGAAAGGGTGAGCAGTACTTC. This codes for CASSSRGKGEQYF.

The genes are TRBV28 and TRBJ1-4; D perhaps matches TRBD1 (6 bases). Trimming took 5 bases from V and 3 from J, leaving 10 bases between them. Germline values: CDR1 MDHEN, CDR2 SYDVKM. The CDR3 is made up of 14 amino acids. The CDR3 spells CASSHGQSNEKLFF. CDR3 bases: TGTGCCAGCAGTCACGGACAGTCTAATGAAAAACTGTTTTTT.